These 16 T cell receptor beta chains were all obtained from the same sample, sequenced in a study of cytomegalovirus exposure and HLA in healthy donors. Vbeta (60) and Jbeta (13) primers were used in the PCR. The protocol was immunoSEQ multiplex PCR, while the TCRdb copy is restricted to in-frame clones and leaves out a portion. The sample lists nearly 80,000 clones, around 79% occurring once. Material: PBMCs. The receptors come from a woman aged 40 to 50 in good health and CMV-seropositive.

The chain is built from TRBV28 and TRBJ2-2; D is perhaps TRBD2 (6 bases). V dropped 3 bases and J dropped 4 bases, with 12 bases sitting between them. Germline V gene sequence: CDR1 MDHEN, CDR2 SYDVKM. The CDR3 covers 15 residues. This chain's CDR3 is CASSLGGTITGELFF. In nucleotides, the CDR3 is TGTGCCAGCAGTTTGGGCGGGACCATCACCGGGGAGCTGTTTTTT. Together with reference TRBV28 and TRBJ2-2, the CDR3 gives the full variable domain: DVKVTQSSRYLVKRTGEKVFLECVQDMDHENMFWYRQDPGLGLRLIYFSYDVKMKEKGDIPEGYSVSREKKERFSLILESASTNQTSMYLCASSLGGTITGELFFGEGSRLTVL.

The chain carries TRBV5-1 and TRBJ1-2; the match to TRBD1 covers 9 bases. V lost 0 bases, J lost 8 bases, and 8 bases stayed unmatched. The CDR3 is 15 amino acids. CDR1 SGHRS and CDR2 YFSETQ come from the germline V gene. CDR3 nucleotide sequence: TGCGCCAGCAGCTTGGGGGATACAGGGGGCGCGGGCTACACCTTC. It encodes CASSLGDTGGAGYTF.

The V call is TRBV10-3, the J call TRBJ2-1; TRBD2 matches at 9 bases. The CDR3 sequence is 18 residues long. The J segment lost 5 bases and the V segment lost 0 bases, leaving 11 bases of the junction unmatched. In germline, CDR1 is ENHRY, CDR2 SYGVKD. The CDR3 DNA follows: TGTGCCATCAGTGAGTCGAGGCTAGCGGGGATTTCCGACAATGAGCAGTTCTTC. This encodes CAISESRLAGISDNEQFF.

This chain connects TRBV30 to TRBJ1-4; D is perhaps TRBD1 (5 bases). CDR3 length equals 16 residues. V was cut by 2 bases and J by 8 bases, with 21 bases left in between. Germline V gene lookup returns CDR1 GTSNPN and CDR2 SVGIG (reference sequence). The CDR3 here is CAWSLPGGGVGEKLFF. CDR3 bases: TGTGCCTGGAGTCTGCCGGGAGGAGGGGTAGGAGAAAAACTGTTTTTT.

The chain couples TRBV30 to TRBJ1-1, with D perhaps matching TRBD1 (6 bases). Germline assignment: CDR1 GTSNPN and CDR2 SVGIG (reference sequence). Trimming left V 5 bases short and J 9 bases short, with 13 bases between. The CDR3 runs 11 residues. This CDR3 reads CAWGNRVQAFF. The CDR3, as DNA: TGTGCCTGGGGGAACAGGGTACAAGCTTTCTTT. Full variable domain (remainder filled in from reference TRBV30 and TRBJ1-1): SQTIHQWPATLVQPVGSPLSLECTVEGTSNPNLYWYRQAAGRGLQLLFYSVGIGQISSEVPQNLSASRPQDRQFILSSKKLLLSDSGFYLCAWGNRVQAFFGQGTRLTVV.

The CDR3 DNA is TGTGCCAGCAGCTTGGATGGGAGAATGAATGAAAAACTGTTTTTT. This gives the protein CASSLDGRMNEKLFF. The V and J genes are TRBV5-4 and TRBJ1-4; D not certain. This CDR3 has 15 residues. V gave up 0 bases and J gave up 5 bases, with 11 bases separating them. Germline V gene sequence: CDR1 SGHNT, CDR2 YYREEE (reference sequence).

The gene calls are TRBV6-5 and TRBJ1-1; a weak D match, TRBD1 (6 bases). The germline V and J ends were trimmed by 2 bases and 0 bases, with 13 bases remaining between them. Germline lookup yields CDR1 MNHEY and CDR2 SVGAGI. The CDR3 covers 16 residues. CDR3: CASSYGLTGMNTEAFF. The CDR3 coding sequence is TGTGCCAGCAGTTACGGCCTCACAGGGATGAACACTGAAGCTTTCTTT.

The rearrangement uses TRBV29-1 and TRBJ1-1; D not resolved. With 4 bases removed from V and 1 base from J, the gap between germline ends came to 13 bases. The CDR3 extends over 14 amino acids. From germline, CDR1 is SQVTM and CDR2 ANQGSEA. CDR3 DNA sequence: TGCAGCGTTGTGCCCAAATTGCGGAACACTGAAGCTTTCTTT. This encodes CSVVPKLRNTEAFF.

The chain links TRBV19 to TRBJ2-7; 10 positions match TRBD2. The CDR3 has 14 amino acids. V shed 10 bases, J shed 3 bases, and the junction held 9 bases outside the gene matches. Germline lookup yields CDR1 LNHDA and CDR2 SQIVND (reference sequence). CDR3 sequence (DNA): TGTGCCACTAAATCTAGCGGGAGTGGCTACGAGCAGTACTTC. It translates to CATKSSGSGYEQYF.

This rearrangement joins TRBV5-6 to TRBJ2-2; 13 bases map to TRBD2. Germline loops: CDR1 SGHDT, CDR2 YYEEEE. J gave up 2 bases and V 4 bases, and 5 bases lay outside the gene matches. This CDR3 comprises 17 residues. The CDR3 region has the DNA TGTGCCAGCAGCCAGACTAGCGGGAGGATCAACACCGGGGAGCTGTTTTTT. Protein product: CASSQTSGRINTGELFF.

The chain couples TRBV29-1 to TRBJ2-7; TRBD1 agrees at 8 bases. The CDR3 has 14 amino acids. Germline CDR1 and CDR2: SQVTM and ANQGSEA. J lost 0 bases, V lost 1 base, and 2 bases had no gene match. CDR3 in amino acids: CSVEADRGSYEQYF. Here the CDR3 DNA reads TGCAGCGTTGAAGCAGACAGGGGCTCCTACGAGCAGTACTTC.

This clone was seen a few times. The chain carries TRBV10-1 and TRBJ2-7, with TRBD1 matching 9 bases. Germline assignment: CDR1 WNHNN and CDR2 SYGVQD (reference sequence). V trimming: 5 bases; J trimming: 3 bases; junction bases outside the gene matches: 17. The CDR3 runs to 18 residues. The CDR3 sequence is CASSPRDRVVPHIYEQYF. CDR3 coding DNA: TGCGCCAGCAGTCCCCGGGACAGGGTCGTTCCCCATATCTACGAGCAGTACTTC.

The V gene is TRBV6-5, the J gene TRBJ2-5, with TRBD1 matching over 8 bases. Germline V lookup: CDR1 MNHEY, CDR2 SVGAGI. V shed 6 bases, J shed 4 bases, and the junction held 10 bases outside the gene matches. The CDR3 has 15 residues. The CDR3 region is CASRLADRDRETQYF. The DNA of the CDR3 is TGTGCCAGCAGGTTGGCGGACAGGGATAGAGAGACCCAGTACTTC.

The chain combines TRBV2 with TRBJ2-7, with 11 bases matching TRBD1. Unmatched junction bases numbered 6, after V lost 7 bases and J lost 4 bases. Germline V gene data show CDR1 as SNHLY and CDR2 as FYNNEI. CDR3 length: 14 amino acids. The CDR3 here is CASIWGQGVYEQYF. CDR3 in DNA: TGTGCCAGCATTTGGGGACAGGGGGTATACGAGCAGTACTTC. Full variable domain (rest looked up from reference TRBV2 and TRBJ2-7): EPEVTQTPSHQVTQMGQEVILRCVPISNHLYFYWYRQILGQKVEFLVSFYNNEISEKSEIFDDQFSVERPDGSNFTLKIRSTKLEDSAMYFCASIWGQGVYEQYFGPGTRLTVT.

The chain joins TRBV5-4 to TRBJ2-7; 7 nucleotides match TRBD1. Germline CDR1 reads SGHNT; CDR2 reads YYREEE (reference sequence). The CDR3 length is 14 residues. The ends lost 4 bases at V and 0 bases at J; junction bases unmatched: 4. The CDR3 region is CASSAWDSSYEQYF. In DNA, the CDR3 is TGTGCCAGCAGCGCCTGGGACAGCTCCTACGAGCAGTACTTC.

The chain is built from TRBV5-1 and TRBJ1-1, with D tentatively TRBD1 (5 bases). From germline, CDR1 is SGHRS and CDR2 YFSETQ. Trimming took 3 bases from V and 0 from J, leaving 6 bases between them. This CDR3 is built from 13 residues. CDR3 DNA: TGCGCCAGCAGCTCAGGGATGAACACTGAAGCTTTCTTT. As protein: CASSSGMNTEAFF. The whole variable domain, remainder taken from reference TRBV5-1 and TRBJ1-1, is KAGVTQTPRYLIKTRGQQVTLSCSPISGHRSVSWYQQTPGQGLQFLFEYFSETQRNKGNFPGRFSGRQFSNSRSEMNVSTLELGDSALYLCASSSGMNTEAFFGQGTRLTVV.